This T cell receptor (beta chain) was retrieved from a study of T cells after yellow fever vaccination (dated by TCRdb to the late 2010s). About the investigation overall: The SMART-Seq v4 Ultra Low Input RNA kit was used to prepare libraries from fractions with low cell numbers. To follow T-cell clones before and after primary and booster YFV17D yellow fever vaccination, bulk TCR alpha and beta repertoires were sequenced over time. Two healthy male donors, one aged 18 to 30 and one aged 30 to 40 years, were included in the cohort. Blood was drawn at multiple timepoints before and after primary and secondary immunization, with bulk PBMC replicates and cell subsets isolated. Findings and caveats that apply to the study as a whole: Because only a couple of donors were included in the study, the extent to which the findings can be generalized is limited. Computational filtering was needed because FACS-sorted repertoires could contain abundant contaminating clonotypes from the bulk population. After the booster, most of the clones that had expanded following primary vaccination were detected again (almost 98% of CD4 and around 87% of CD8), which suggests that memory was broadly maintained. A small fraction of clonotypes showed up in both the CD4 and CD8 compartments, probably as a result of convergent recombination. The secondary T-cell response was weaker than the primary response but faster, peaking on day 5 instead of day 15.

Spanning cysteine to phenylalanine, the CDR3 consists of 13 amino acids. This entry keeps only the CDR3 DNA: 39 bases, framed from base 1. Trimming removed 7 bases from V and 2 bases from J; the gene matches leave 6 bases unexplained. Based on the germline V gene (reference sequence), the CDR1 and CDR2 sequences are GTSNPN and SVGIG. Sample treatment or condition, as interpreted from the label and publication: live attenuated yellow fever vaccine strain. A standard Ficoll-Paque protocol was used to isolate PBMCs from peripheral blood. Dynabeads CD4 and CD8 positive selection kits were used to isolate CD4 and CD8 T-cell fractions. TriZol was used to extract RNA from bulk PBMCs, CD4 and CD8 fractions, and dextramer-positive and dextramer-negative fractions. This clonotype was recorded a few times. Which antigen it targets is not known. Per-base qualities were not stored, and no clone one base away is much larger.

The sequencer was an Illumina NovaSeq 6000. Synthesis of TCR cDNA relied on 5'RACE template switching, a step that introduced a universal primer site along with unique molecular identifiers. Priming for cDNA synthesis came from both the TCR alpha and TCR beta constant segments. Libraries were amplified in two PCR steps, with sample barcodes and sequencing adapters added in the second step. Sequencing of libraries was done on Illumina HiSeq 2500 (2x100 bp) or NovaSeq (2x150 bp). In the original analysis: Demultiplexing of reads and collapsing into UMI consensus sequences were performed with MIGEC, and V(D)J alignment was carried out with MiXCR. Vaccine-responding clonotypes were defined with edgeR using replicate PBMC samples, requiring FDR below 0.01 and a log2 fold change above 5 up to day 15. Bulk clonotypes were assigned CD4 or CD8 identity according to which sequenced CD4 or CD8 repertoire held them at higher abundance. TCRdb reprocessed the public reads (quality trimming at Q25 with fastp, clone calling with MiXCR) and kept in-frame beta chains. When rows share a CDR3 protein, they turn into one entry using the most common DNA and genes. For this entry, the V and J calls and clone size follow TCRdb and not the study's own pipeline. The sample has about 350,000 distinct CDR3 sequences on record, under 15% of them singletons. The top ten clonotypes cover roughly 3% of the sample.

The source was CD4+ T cells sorted from PBMCs, collected 15 days after the yellow fever booster vaccination. The sequence was collected from a man aged 18 to 35 who received the YFV17D yellow fever vaccine. The V gene is TRBV30 and the J gene is TRBJ2-5; TRBD2 matches 8 bases in the middle. In nucleotides, the sequence is TGTGCCTCCGCGGGGGGTTTGCAAGAGACCCAGTACTTC. It specifies CASAGGLQETQYF.